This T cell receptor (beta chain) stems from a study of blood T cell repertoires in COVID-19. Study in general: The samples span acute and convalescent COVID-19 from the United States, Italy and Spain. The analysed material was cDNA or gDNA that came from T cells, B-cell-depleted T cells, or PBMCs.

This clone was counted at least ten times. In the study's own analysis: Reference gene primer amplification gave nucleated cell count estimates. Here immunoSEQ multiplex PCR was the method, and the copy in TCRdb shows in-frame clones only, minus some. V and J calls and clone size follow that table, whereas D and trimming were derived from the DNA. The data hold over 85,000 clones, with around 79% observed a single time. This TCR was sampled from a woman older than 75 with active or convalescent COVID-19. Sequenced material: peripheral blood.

The CDR3 protein is CASRASRSQYF. The CDR3, as DNA: TGTGCCAGCAGGGCTAGCAGGTCGCAGTATTTT. The gene calls are TRBV12-3 or TRBV12-4 and TRBJ2-3, with a possible D match to TRBD2 (5 bases). With 6 bases removed from V and 10 bases from J, the gap between germline ends came to 11 bases. CDR3 length equals 11 residues.